Below are 5 T cell receptor beta chains sequenced from a single sample in a study of T cells in women clearing cervical HPV infection. Produced via immunoSEQ multiplex PCR; TCRdb's table is partial and in-frame only. This sample's table reports over 30,000 clones. Material: blood buffy coat. These TCRs come from a woman between 18 and 75 years old with a cervical HPV16 infection that either progressed to CIN3+ or cleared (not recorded which).

Details on this clone: The observed sequence ends 3 residues before the CDR3 terminus, with the missing tail filled in from the germline J gene. This sequence joins TRBV19 and TRBJ2-3; 8 nucleotides match TRBD1. Germline CDR1 and CDR2: LNHDA and SQIVND (reference sequence). Losses at the gene ends were 3 bases for V and 3 bases for J; bases not matched to a gene: 5. This CDR3 is built from 15 residues. The CDR3 region is CASSMTGVSTDTQYF. Incomplete CDR3 DNA: TGTGCCAGTAGTATGACAGGGGTGTCGACAGATACG.

A word on this clone: The read halts 3 residues ahead of the CDR3 end, with the missing end drawn from the germline J gene. The J gene is TRBJ2-5, the V gene TRBV20-1; 7 positions match TRBD2. The CDR3 has 13 amino acids. Germline CDR1 DFQATT, CDR2 SNEGSKA (reference sequence). V trimming: 0 bases; J trimming: 6 bases; junction bases outside the gene matches: 4. This CDR3 is CSAREGGVQTQYF. Incomplete CDR3 DNA: TGCAGTGCTAGAGAGGGGGGGGTTCAGACC.

In regard to this clone: Read sequence stops 3 residues before the CDR3 end, and the germline J gene provides the missing end. J is TRBJ2-6 and V is TRBV19; maybe TRBD2 (5 bases). CDR1 is LNHDA and CDR2 is SQIVND in the germline V gene (reference sequence). The CDR3 consists of 16 residues. Deletions cut 0 bases from V and 0 bases from J, with 6 bases between. The CDR3 DNA, read in part, is TGTGCCAGTAGTATAGATCGGGGCTCTGGGGCCAACGTC. Translating it yields CASSIDRGSGANV. The CDR3, in full, reads CASSIDRGSGANVLTF.

Concerning this clone: The CDR3 end falls 3 residues outside the read, so it is completed with the germline J gene. This chain uses TRBV24-1 with TRBJ2-5; the match to TRBD2 covers 10 bases. V shed 0 bases, J shed 4 bases, and the junction held 1 base outside the gene matches. The CDR3 has 15 amino acids. Germline loops: CDR1 KGHDR, CDR2 SFDVKD. The CDR3 DNA, read in part, is TGTGCCACCAGTGATTTGACTAGCGGGACAGAGACC. Its translation is CATSDLTSGTET. The whole CDR3 reads CATSDLTSGTETQYF.

The CDR3 reads CASSRGGPQGTQYF. The part of the CDR3 DNA that was read is TGTGCCAGCAGCCGGGGGGGCCCCCAGGGGACC. This sequence joins TRBV6-2 or TRBV6-3 and TRBJ2-5, with TRBD2 matching over 8 bases. Sequencing ends 3 residues short of the CDR3 end; the germline J gene provides the rest. CDR1 is MNHEY and CDR2 is SVGEGT in the germline V gene. The CDR3 length is 14 residues. The V gene end was trimmed by 6 bases and the J gene end by 7 bases; junction bases not matched to a gene: 10.